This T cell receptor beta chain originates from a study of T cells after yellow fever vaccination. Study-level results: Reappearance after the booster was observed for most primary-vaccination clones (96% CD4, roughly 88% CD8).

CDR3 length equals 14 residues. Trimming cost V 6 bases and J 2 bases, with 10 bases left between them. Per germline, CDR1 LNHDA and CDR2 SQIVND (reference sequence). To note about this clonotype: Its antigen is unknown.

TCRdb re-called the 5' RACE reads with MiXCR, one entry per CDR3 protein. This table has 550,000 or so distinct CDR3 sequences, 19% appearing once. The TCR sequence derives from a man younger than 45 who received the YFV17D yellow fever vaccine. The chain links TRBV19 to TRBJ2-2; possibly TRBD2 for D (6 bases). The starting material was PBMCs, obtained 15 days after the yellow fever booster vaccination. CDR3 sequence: CASRWRGNTGELFF. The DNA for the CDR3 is TGTGCCAGTAGGTGGAGGGGTAACACCGGGGAGCTGTTTTTT.